A single sample gave rise to the 18 T cell receptor beta chains below, sequenced in a study of blood T cell repertoires in COVID-19. TCRdb's table, derived via immunoSEQ multiplex PCR, lists solely in-frame clones and lacks some. The sample lists approximately 170,000 clones; about four fifths were seen once. The sequencing input was peripheral blood. These receptors came from a human donor with acute or convalescent COVID-19. The donor label of this sample is uncertain.

The chain is built from TRBV19 and TRBJ2-7; tentative D call: TRBD1 (5 bases). The germline V and J ends were trimmed by 3 bases and 5 bases, with 20 bases remaining between them. CDR1 and CDR2 from the germline V gene are LNHDA and SQIVND (reference sequence). This CDR3 is 16 amino acids long. The CDR3 reads CASSMSRAGLGNEQYF. In DNA, the CDR3 is TGTGCCAGTAGTATGTCCAGGGCCGGGCTAGGCAACGAGCAGTACTTC.

The rearrangement uses TRBV29-1 and TRBJ1-1; 8 bases line up with TRBD1. V was pared by 5 bases and J by 3 bases, with 5 bases of the junction left unmatched. Germline values: CDR1 SQVTM, CDR2 ANQGSEA. This CDR3 is built from 13 residues. The CDR3 sequence: CSVSTGVDTEAFF. In DNA form, the CDR3 reads TGCAGCGTTTCGACAGGGGTGGACACTGAAGCTTTCTTT.

This chain joins TRBV5-1 and TRBJ2-2, with 9 positions matching TRBD1. CDR1 SGHRS and CDR2 YFSETQ come from the germline V gene. Trimming at V came to 4 bases and at J to 5 bases, leaving 6 bases not matched to a gene. CDR3 size: 15 residues. The CDR3, as DNA: TGCGCCAGCAGCCCCAGCGGACAGGGGACCGGGGAGCTGTTTTTT. Protein: CASSPSGQGTGELFF.

V and J are TRBV30 and TRBJ2-7; 8 nucleotides line up with TRBD1. CDR3 length: 13 amino acids. V lost 5 bases to trimming and J lost 5 bases; unmatched junction nucleotides: 8. Germline assignment: CDR1 GTSNPN and CDR2 SVGIG (reference sequence). For the CDR3, the DNA is TGTGCCTGGGGCAAGGCAGGGGGCGACGAGCAGTACTTC. It yields the protein CAWGKAGGDEQYF.

The chain recombines TRBV11-2 with TRBJ2-7; maybe TRBD1 (6 bases). The germline V gene encodes CDR1 SGHAT and CDR2 FQNNGV. Trimming took off 3 bases at V and 6 bases at J, with 9 bases between the two ends. The CDR3 is made up of 12 amino acids. The CDR3 DNA follows: TGTGCCAGCAGCTTCTCAGGGGCCGAGCAGTACTTC. This sequence encodes CASSFSGAEQYF.

In this sample, this clone turned up once. This rearrangement joins TRBV6-1 to TRBJ2-1; 14 bases are a match to TRBD2. Germline trimming cut 3 bases from V and 6 bases from J; bases unmatched to any gene: 10. CDR1 is MNHNS, CDR2 SASEGT, per germline. The CDR3 sequence is 18 residues long. CDR3 DNA sequence: TGTGCCAGCAGTGATTACGACGTGGGACTAGCGGGAGTCAATGAGCAGTTCTTC. Its protein product is CASSDYDVGLAGVNEQFF.

This clone was seen only once. This chain uses TRBV5-1 with TRBJ2-7; 7 nucleotides align to TRBD1. The V gene's germline CDR1 is SGHRS and CDR2 YFSETQ. The V segment lost 3 bases and the J segment 8 bases; nucleotides outside the gene matches: 14. CDR3 length: 15 amino acids. The CDR3 sequence: CASSWGNEGAQKQYF. The DNA of the CDR3 is TGCGCCAGCAGCTGGGGGAATGAGGGGGCGCAGAAGCAGTACTTC.

This clone showed up just once. The chain carries TRBV6-6 and TRBJ2-7, with a weak D call TRBD2 (6 bases). CDR1 and CDR2 from the germline V gene are MNHNY and SVGAGI (reference sequence). The length of the CDR3 is 15 residues. V lost 8 bases to trimming and J lost 2 bases, with 19 bases between them. The CDR3 DNA reads as TGTGCCAGCTGCGATCGGTCTGGGGGGACCTACGAGCAGTACTTC. Translated: CASCDRSGGTYEQYF.

The CDR3 nucleotides are TGTGCCAGCAGCTTAGGACAGGGCGGGGGGTATGGCTACACCTTC. Translated, it gives CASSLGQGGGYGYTF. The V and J genes are TRBV7-2 and TRBJ1-2; 7 bases are a match to TRBD1. Trimming cost V 1 base and J 5 bases; bases outside gene matches: 7. CDR3 length: 15 amino acids. Germline V gene sequence: CDR1 SGHTA, CDR2 FQGNSA.

This clone was detected only a few times. The V and J genes are TRBV19 and TRBJ1-5, with 9 bases lining up with TRBD1. The germline CDR1 and CDR2 sequences are LNHDA and SQIVND (reference sequence). CDR3 length: 17 amino acids. V lost 4 bases and J lost 2; bases outside the gene matches: 9. In nucleotides, the CDR3 is TGTGCCAGTAGTACTATCCCGGGACAGGGCGGCAATCAGCCCCAGCATTTT. Its translation is CASSTIPGQGGNQPQHF.

This clone was seen only a few times. The CDR3 reads CASSEGRPEEAFF. The CDR3 region has the DNA TGTGCCAGCAGTGAGGGGAGACCCGAAGAAGCTTTCTTT. The chain joins TRBV25-1 to TRBJ1-1; unclear D gene. This CDR3 has 13 residues. Germline-derived CDR1 and CDR2 are MGHDK and SYGVNS. Deletions cut 3 bases from V and 8 bases from J, with 13 bases between. Full variable domain (remainder filled in from reference TRBV25-1 and TRBJ1-1): EADIYQTPRYLVIGTGKKITLECSQTMGHDKMYWYQQDPGMELHLIHYSYGVNSTEKGDLSSESTVSRIRTEHFPLTLESARPSHTSQYLCASSEGRPEEAFFGQGTRLTVV.

The rearrangement uses TRBV19 and TRBJ1-2, with 8 bases lining up with TRBD1. Germline CDR1 and CDR2: LNHDA and SQIVND (reference sequence). Trimming removed 5 bases from V and 6 bases from J; junction bases left unmatched: 11. The CDR3 extends over 15 amino acids. CDR3 protein: CASSSLVQGANGYTF. As DNA, the CDR3 is TGTGCCAGTAGTTCCCTAGTTCAGGGGGCTAATGGCTACACCTTC.

The rearrangement uses TRBV2 and TRBJ1-2, with D perhaps matching TRBD1 (5 bases). The CDR3 totals 13 residues. The ends were cut back, 7 bases at V and 4 bases at J, with 13 bases in the middle. The germline CDR1 and CDR2 sequences are SNHLY and FYNNEI. The CDR3 DNA follows: TGTGCCAGCATCCCTGGTGGGGCCTATGGCTACACCTTC. Translating gives CASIPGGAYGYTF.

The chain has TRBV3-1 (or the pseudogene TRBV3-2) and TRBJ1-1; TRBD1 matches at 11 bases. Trimming at V came to 3 bases and at J to 4 bases, leaving 4 bases not matched to a gene. This CDR3 comprises 15 residues. Germline values: CDR1 LGHDT, CDR2 YNNKEL (reference sequence). DNA of the CDR3: TGTGCCAGCAGCCATCGGGACAGGGGGGCCACTGAAGCTTTCTTT. This translates into CASSHRDRGATEAFF.

In this sample, this clone turned up a few times. The chain employs TRBV6-1 and TRBJ1-1, with D hard to call. V gave up 2 bases and J gave up 0 bases, with 4 bases separating them. The CDR3 totals 13 residues. Germline lookup yields CDR1 MNHNS and CDR2 SASEGT. The CDR3 nucleotides are TGTGCCAGCAGTGAAATTATGAACACTGAAGCTTTCTTT. It codes for CASSEIMNTEAFF.

CDR3 DNA: TGTGCCAGTAGTATTGCCAGTCCTCAGCCCCAGCATTTT. As protein: CASSIASPQPQHF. The V gene is TRBV19, the J gene TRBJ1-5, with unresolved D. There are 13 residues in the CDR3. V was clipped by 3 bases and J by 6 bases, with 9 bases between them. Germline V gives CDR1 LNHDA, CDR2 SQIVND (reference sequence).

The rearrangement uses TRBV4-1 and TRBJ2-7; 7 nucleotides line up with TRBD1. Germline CDR1 and CDR2: MGHRA and YSYEKL. V lost 4 bases to trimming and J lost 0 bases; unmatched junction nucleotides: 9. CDR3 size: 16 residues. In DNA, the CDR3 is TGCGCCAGCAGCCGGGACGGGACAGTAAGCTCCTACGAGCAGTACTTC. It encodes CASSRDGTVSSYEQYF.

The gene calls are TRBV9 and TRBJ2-3; TRBD1 aligns across 9 bases. V was pared by 0 bases and J by 3 bases, with 5 bases of the junction left unmatched. Germline assignment: CDR1 SGDLS and CDR2 YYNGEE. This CDR3 comprises 16 residues. The CDR3 coding sequence is TGTGCCAGCAGCGTAGGGACAGGGGCAAGGACAGATACGCAGTATTTT. This translates into CASSVGTGARTDTQYF.